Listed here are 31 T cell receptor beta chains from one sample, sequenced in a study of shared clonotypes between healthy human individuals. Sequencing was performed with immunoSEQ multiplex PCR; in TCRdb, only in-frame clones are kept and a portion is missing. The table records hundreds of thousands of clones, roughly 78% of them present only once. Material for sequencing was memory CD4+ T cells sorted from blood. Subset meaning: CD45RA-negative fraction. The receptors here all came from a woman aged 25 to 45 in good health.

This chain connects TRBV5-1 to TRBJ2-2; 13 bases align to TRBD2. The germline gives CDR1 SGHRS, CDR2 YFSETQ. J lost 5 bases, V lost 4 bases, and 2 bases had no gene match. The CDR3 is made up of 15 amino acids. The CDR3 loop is CASSGGLAGTGELFF. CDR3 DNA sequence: TGCGCCAGCAGCGGGGGACTAGCGGGAACCGGGGAGCTGTTTTTT.

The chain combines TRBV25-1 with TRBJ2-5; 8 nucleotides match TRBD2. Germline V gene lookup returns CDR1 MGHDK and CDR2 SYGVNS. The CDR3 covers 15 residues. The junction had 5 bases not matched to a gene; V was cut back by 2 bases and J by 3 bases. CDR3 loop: CASSELGTREETQYF. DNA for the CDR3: TGTGCCAGCAGTGAACTTGGGACTAGGGAAGAGACCCAGTACTTC. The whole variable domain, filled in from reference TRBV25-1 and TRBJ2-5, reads EADIYQTPRYLVIGTGKKITLECSQTMGHDKMYWYQQDPGMELHLIHYSYGVNSTEKGDLSSESTVSRIRTEHFPLTLESARPSHTSQYLCASSELGTREETQYFGPGTRLLVL.

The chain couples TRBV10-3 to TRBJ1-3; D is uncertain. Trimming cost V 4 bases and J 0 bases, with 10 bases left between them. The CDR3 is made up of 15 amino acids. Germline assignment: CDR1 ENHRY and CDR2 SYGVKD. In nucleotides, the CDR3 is TGTGCCATCAGTGTTGACGGCAGCTCTGGAAACACCATATATTTT. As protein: CAISVDGSSGNTIYF.

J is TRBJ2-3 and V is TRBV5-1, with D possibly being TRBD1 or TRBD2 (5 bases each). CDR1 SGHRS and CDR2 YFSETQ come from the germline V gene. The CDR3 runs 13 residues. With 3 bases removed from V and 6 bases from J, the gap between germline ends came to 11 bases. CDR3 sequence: CASSSGRADTQYF. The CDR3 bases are TGCGCCAGCAGCTCGGGGCGGGCGGATACGCAGTATTTT.

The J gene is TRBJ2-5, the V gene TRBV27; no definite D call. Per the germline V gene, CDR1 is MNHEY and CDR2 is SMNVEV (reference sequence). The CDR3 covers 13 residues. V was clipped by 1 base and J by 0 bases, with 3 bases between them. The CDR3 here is CASSLWDQETQYF. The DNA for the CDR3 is TGTGCCAGCAGTTTATGGGACCAAGAGACCCAGTACTTC.

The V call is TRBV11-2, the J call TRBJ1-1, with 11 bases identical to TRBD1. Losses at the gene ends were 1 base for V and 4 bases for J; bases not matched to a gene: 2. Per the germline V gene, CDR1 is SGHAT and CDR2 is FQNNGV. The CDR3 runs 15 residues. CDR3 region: CASSLAGTGGTEAFF. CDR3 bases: TGTGCCAGCAGCTTAGCCGGGACAGGGGGCACTGAAGCTTTCTTT.

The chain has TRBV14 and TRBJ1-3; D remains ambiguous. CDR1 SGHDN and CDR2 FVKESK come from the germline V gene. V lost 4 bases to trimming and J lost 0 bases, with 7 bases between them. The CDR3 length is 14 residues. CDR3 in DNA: TGTGCCAGCAGCCGCCGGAGCTCTGGAAACACCATATATTTT. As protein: CASSRRSSGNTIYF.

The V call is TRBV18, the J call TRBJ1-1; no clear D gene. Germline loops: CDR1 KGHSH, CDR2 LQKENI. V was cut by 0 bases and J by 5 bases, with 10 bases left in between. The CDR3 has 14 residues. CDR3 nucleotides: TGTGCCAGCTCACCACCGGAGTTCGGGACTGAAGCTTTCTTT. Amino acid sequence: CASSPPEFGTEAFF.

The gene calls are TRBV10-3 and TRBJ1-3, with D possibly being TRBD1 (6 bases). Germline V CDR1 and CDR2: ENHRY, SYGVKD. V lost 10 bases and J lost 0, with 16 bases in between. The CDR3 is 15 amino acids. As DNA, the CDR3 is TGTGCCACCGGCCGGGACACAGGCTCTGGAAACACCATATATTTT. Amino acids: CATGRDTGSGNTIYF.

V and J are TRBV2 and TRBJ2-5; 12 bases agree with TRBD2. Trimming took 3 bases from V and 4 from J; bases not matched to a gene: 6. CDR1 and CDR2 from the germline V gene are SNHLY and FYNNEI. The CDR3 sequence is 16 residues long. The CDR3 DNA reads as TGTGCCAGCAGTGAGCGACTAGCGGGAGTAGGAGAGACCCAGTACTTC. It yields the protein CASSERLAGVGETQYF.

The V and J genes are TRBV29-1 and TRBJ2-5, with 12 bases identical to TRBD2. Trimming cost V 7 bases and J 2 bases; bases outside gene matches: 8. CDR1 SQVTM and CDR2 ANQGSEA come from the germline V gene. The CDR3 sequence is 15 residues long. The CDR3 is CSARGGLAGQETQYF. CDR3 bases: TGCAGCGCTAGGGGCGGACTAGCGGGGCAAGAGACCCAGTACTTC.

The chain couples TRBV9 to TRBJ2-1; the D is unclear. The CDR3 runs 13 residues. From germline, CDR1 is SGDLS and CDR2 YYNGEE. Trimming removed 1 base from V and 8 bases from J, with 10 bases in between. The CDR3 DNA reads TGTGCCAGCAGCGTACTCGGCGCCGATGAGCAGTTCTTC. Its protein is CASSVLGADEQFF.

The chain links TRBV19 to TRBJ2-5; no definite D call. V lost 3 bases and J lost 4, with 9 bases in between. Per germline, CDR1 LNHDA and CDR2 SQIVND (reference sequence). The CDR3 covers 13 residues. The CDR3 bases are TGTGCCAGTAGTATCGGTTTATCAGAGACCCAGTACTTC. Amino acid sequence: CASSIGLSETQYF. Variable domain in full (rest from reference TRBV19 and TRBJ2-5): DGGITQSPKYLFRKEGQNVTLSCEQNLNHDAMYWYRQDPGQGLRLIYYSQIVNDFQKGDIAEGYSVSREKKESFPLTVTSAQKNPTAFYLCASSIGLSETQYFGPGTRLLVL.

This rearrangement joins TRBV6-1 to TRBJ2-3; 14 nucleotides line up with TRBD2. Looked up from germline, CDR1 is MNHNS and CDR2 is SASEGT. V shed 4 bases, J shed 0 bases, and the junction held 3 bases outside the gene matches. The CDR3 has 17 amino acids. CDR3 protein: CASSGTSGRMSTDTQYF. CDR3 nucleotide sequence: TGTGCCAGCAGTGGGACTAGCGGGAGGATGAGCACAGATACGCAGTATTTT.

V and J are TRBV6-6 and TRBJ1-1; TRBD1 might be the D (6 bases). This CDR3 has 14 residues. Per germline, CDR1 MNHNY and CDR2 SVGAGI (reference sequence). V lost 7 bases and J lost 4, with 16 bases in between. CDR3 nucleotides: TGTGCCAGCACCCCCCGGGGGCTGAGCACTGAAGCTTTCTTT. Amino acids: CASTPRGLSTEAFF.

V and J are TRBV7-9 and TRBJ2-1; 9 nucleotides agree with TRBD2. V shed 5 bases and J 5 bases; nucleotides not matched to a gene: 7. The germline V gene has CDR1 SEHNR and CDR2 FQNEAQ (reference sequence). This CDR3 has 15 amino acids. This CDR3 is CASSEGLAGHNEQFF. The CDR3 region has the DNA TGTGCCAGCAGCGAGGGACTAGCCGGTCACAATGAGCAGTTCTTC.

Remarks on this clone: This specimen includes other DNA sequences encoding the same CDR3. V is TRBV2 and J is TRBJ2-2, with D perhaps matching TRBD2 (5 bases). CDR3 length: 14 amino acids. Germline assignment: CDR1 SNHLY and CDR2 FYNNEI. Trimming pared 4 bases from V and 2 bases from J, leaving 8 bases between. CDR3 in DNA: TGTGCCAGCAGTGCTCGGGGAAACACCGGGGAGCTGTTTTTT. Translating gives CASSARGNTGELFF.

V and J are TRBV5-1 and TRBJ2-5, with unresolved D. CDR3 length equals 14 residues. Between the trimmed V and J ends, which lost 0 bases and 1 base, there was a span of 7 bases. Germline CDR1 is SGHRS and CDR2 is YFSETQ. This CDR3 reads CASSLVSVQETQYF. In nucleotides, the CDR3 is TGCGCCAGCAGCTTGGTTTCAGTCCAAGAGACCCAGTACTTC.

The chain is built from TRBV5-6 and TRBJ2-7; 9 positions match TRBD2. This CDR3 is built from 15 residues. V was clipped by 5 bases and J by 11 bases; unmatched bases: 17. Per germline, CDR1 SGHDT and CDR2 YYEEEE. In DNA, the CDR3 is TGTGCCAGCAGTCTGGGAGCAGCGGGAGGCGCAAATGAGTACTTC. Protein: CASSLGAAGGANEYF.

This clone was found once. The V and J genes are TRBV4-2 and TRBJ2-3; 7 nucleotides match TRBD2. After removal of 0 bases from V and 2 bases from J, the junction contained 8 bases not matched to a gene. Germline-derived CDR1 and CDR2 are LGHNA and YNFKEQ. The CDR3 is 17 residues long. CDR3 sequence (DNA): TGTGCCAGCAGCCAAGAGGACGGGGGAGGGCCCACAGATACGCAGTATTTT. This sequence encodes CASSQEDGGGPTDTQYF.

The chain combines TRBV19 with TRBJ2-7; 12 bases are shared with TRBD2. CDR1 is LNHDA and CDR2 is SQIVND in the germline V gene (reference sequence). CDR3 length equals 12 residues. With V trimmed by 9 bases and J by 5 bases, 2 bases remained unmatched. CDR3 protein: CASGLAGHEQYF. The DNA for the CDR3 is TGTGCCAGCGGACTAGCGGGACACGAGCAGTACTTC.

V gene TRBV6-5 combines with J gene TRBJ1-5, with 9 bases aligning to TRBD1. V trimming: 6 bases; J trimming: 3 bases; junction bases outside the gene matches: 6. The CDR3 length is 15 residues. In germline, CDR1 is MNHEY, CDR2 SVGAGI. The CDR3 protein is CASRGGTGHNQPQHF. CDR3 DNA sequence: TGTGCCAGCAGGGGGGGGACAGGGCACAATCAGCCCCAGCATTTT.

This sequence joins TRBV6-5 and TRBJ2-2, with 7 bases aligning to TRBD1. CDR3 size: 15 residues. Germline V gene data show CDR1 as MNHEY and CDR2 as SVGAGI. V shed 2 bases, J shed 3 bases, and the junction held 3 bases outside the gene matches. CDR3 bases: TGTGCCAGCAGTTACAGGGGGCTCGACACCGGGGAGCTGTTTTTT. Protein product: CASSYRGLDTGELFF.

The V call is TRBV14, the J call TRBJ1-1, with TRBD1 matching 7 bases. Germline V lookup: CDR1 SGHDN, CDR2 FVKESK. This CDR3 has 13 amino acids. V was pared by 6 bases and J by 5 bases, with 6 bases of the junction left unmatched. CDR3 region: CASSLDRVTEAFF. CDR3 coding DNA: TGTGCCAGCAGTCTAGACAGGGTAACTGAAGCTTTCTTT.

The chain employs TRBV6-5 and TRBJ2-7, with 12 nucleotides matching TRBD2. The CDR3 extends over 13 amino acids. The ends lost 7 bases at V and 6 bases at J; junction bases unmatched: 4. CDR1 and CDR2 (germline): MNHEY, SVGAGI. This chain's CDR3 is CASKQTSGGEQYF. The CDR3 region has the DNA TGTGCCAGCAAGCAGACTAGCGGGGGCGAGCAGTACTTC.

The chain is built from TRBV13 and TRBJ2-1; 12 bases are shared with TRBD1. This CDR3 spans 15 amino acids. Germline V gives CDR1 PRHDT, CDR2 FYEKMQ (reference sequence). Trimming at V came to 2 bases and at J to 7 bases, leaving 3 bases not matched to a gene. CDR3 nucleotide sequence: TGTGCCAGCAGCTTATGGGACAGGGGGCAGAATGAGCAGTTCTTC. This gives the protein CASSLWDRGQNEQFF.

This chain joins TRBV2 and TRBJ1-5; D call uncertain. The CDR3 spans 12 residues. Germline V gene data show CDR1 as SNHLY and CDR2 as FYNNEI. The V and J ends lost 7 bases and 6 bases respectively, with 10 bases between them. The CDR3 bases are TGTGCCAGCAAGTCGGGTGGTCAGCCCCAGCATTTT. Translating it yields CASKSGGQPQHF.

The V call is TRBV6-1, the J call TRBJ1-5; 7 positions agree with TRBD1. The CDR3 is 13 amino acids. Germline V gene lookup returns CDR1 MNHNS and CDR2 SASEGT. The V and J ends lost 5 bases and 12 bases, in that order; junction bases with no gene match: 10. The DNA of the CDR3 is TGTGCCAGCAGTTTAGAACAGGGGCGGCTCCAGCATTTT. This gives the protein CASSLEQGRLQHF.

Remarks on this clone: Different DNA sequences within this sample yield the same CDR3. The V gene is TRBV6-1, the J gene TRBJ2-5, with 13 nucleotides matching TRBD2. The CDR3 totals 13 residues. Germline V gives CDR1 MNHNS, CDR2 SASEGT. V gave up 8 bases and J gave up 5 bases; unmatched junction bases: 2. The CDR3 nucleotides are TGTGCCAGCGGACTAGCGGGAGAGGAGACCCAGTACTTC. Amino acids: CASGLAGEETQYF.

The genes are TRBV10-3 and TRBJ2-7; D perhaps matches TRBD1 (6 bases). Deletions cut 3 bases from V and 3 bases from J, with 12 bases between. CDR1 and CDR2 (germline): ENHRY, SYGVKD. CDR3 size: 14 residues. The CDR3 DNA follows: TGTGCCATCAGTGACCAACAGGGTATCTACGAGCAGTACTTC. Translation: CAISDQQGIYEQYF.

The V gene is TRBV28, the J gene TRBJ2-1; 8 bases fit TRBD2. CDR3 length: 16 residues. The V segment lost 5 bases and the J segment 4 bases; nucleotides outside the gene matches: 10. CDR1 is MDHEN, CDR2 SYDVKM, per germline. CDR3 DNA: TGTGCCAGCAGTGGATACGGGACTAGAGGTTACAATGAGCAGTTCTTC. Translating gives CASSGYGTRGYNEQFF.